These 24 T cell receptor beta chains were all obtained from the same sample, sequenced in a study of CD8 T cells in Susac syndrome. cDNA came from approximately 0.5 to 1 ug RNA primed by random hexamers. TCRdb called the immunoSEQ multiplex PCR reads again in MiXCR, with one record for every CDR3 protein. The table includes about 170,000 distinct CDR3 sequences, approximately 93% detected once. The sequencing input was CD4+ T cells from PBMCs. All receptors come from a human donor with multiple sclerosis.

Comment on this clonotype: The junction differs from germline at one of its ends, possibly a read error. This rearrangement joins TRBV24-1 to TRBJ2-1, with 7 bases matching TRBD2. Germline V lookup: CDR1 KGHDR, CDR2 SFDVKD. This CDR3 contains 15 residues. The CDR3 coding sequence is TGTGCCACCAGTGATTTTGGTAGCGGGTACAGTGAGCAGTTCTTC. It specifies CATSDFGSGYSEQFF.

This rearrangement joins TRBV2 to TRBJ2-3; 9 nucleotides line up with TRBD1. J gave up 0 bases and V 9 bases, and 4 bases lay outside the gene matches. The CDR3 sequence is 14 residues long. CDR1 and CDR2 (germline): SNHLY, FYNNEI. The CDR3 spells CASADRGSTDTQYF. CDR3 coding DNA: TGTGCCAGTGCCGACAGGGGGAGCACAGATACGCAGTATTTT.

Here the CDR3 DNA reads TGTGCCAGCAGCCAAGCCGGGGGAGCTTTCTTT. Amino acid sequence: CASSQAGGAFF. The V and J genes are TRBV3-1 and TRBJ1-1; TRBD1 is a possible D gene (5 bases). Deletions cut 1 base from V and 10 bases from J, with 7 bases between. This CDR3 region has 11 residues. CDR1 is LGHDT and CDR2 is YNNKEL in the germline V gene (reference sequence).

The V gene is TRBV6-2 or TRBV6-3, the J gene TRBJ2-3; TRBD1 matches 7 bases. V lost 2 bases and J lost 3; bases outside the gene matches: 5. The CDR3 length is 15 residues. Germline-derived CDR1 and CDR2 are MNHEY and SVGEGT. The CDR3 region is CASSYDRVGTDTQYF. CDR3 sequence (DNA): TGTGCCAGCAGTTACGACAGGGTGGGTACAGATACGCAGTATTTT.

The chain has TRBV20-1 and TRBJ1-6, with unresolved D. The germline gives CDR1 DFQATT, CDR2 SNEGSKA (reference sequence). There are 14 residues in the CDR3. Trimming cost V 3 bases and J 7 bases, with 13 bases left between them. CDR3 region: CSASPSQSNSPLHF. The CDR3 DNA is TGCAGTGCTAGCCCTTCCCAGTCAAATTCACCCCTCCACTTT.

The rearrangement uses TRBV2 and TRBJ2-2; D might be TRBD1 (6 bases). Germline V gene data show CDR1 as SNHLY and CDR2 as FYNNEI. Trimming stripped 3 bases from V and 6 bases from J, with 8 bases between. This CDR3 is 13 amino acids long. The CDR3, as DNA: TGTGCCAGCAGTGACAGGGGAGCCGGGGAGCTGTTTTTT. Translated, it gives CASSDRGAGELFF.

The chain carries TRBV28 and TRBJ2-7; D might be TRBD2 (5 bases). The CDR3 length is 16 residues. Between the trimmed V and J ends, which lost 6 bases and 0 bases, there was a span of 18 bases. In germline, CDR1 is MDHEN, CDR2 SYDVKM. The CDR3 loop reads CASSSYSEGSSYEQYF. The CDR3 DNA reads TGTGCCAGCAGCTCTTATTCTGAGGGAAGCTCCTACGAGCAGTACTTC.

This chain links TRBV20-1 with TRBJ2-1, with TRBD2 matching 11 bases. V dropped 1 base and J dropped 3; count of bases not matched to a gene: 5. The CDR3 spans 16 residues. CDR1 DFQATT and CDR2 SNEGSKA come from the germline V gene (reference sequence). This chain's CDR3 is CSARALAGEGYNEQFF. The CDR3 DNA reads as TGCAGTGCTAGAGCACTAGCGGGAGAAGGCTACAATGAGCAGTTCTTC.

The gene calls are TRBV19 and TRBJ2-7, with unresolved D. The germline V gene encodes CDR1 LNHDA and CDR2 SQIVND (reference sequence). Trimming left V 4 bases short and J 6 bases short, with 16 bases between. The CDR3 sequence is 14 residues long. The CDR3 DNA reads as TGTGCCAGTAGTACCCAGAACCGGGTCCTCGAGCAGTACTTC. Translating it yields CASSTQNRVLEQYF.

CDR3 sequence (DNA): TGTGCCTGGAGTCGGACAGGTATTAATCAGCCCCAGCATTTT. Its protein product is CAWSRTGINQPQHF. The chain joins TRBV30 to TRBJ1-5; TRBD1 agrees at 7 bases. There are 14 residues in the CDR3. V shed 2 bases, J shed 4 bases, and the junction held 5 bases outside the gene matches. CDR1 and CDR2 (germline): GTSNPN, SVGIG (reference sequence).

The chain links TRBV20-1 to TRBJ2-7; D call uncertain. CDR1 is DFQATT and CDR2 is SNEGSKA in the germline V gene (reference sequence). This CDR3 region has 13 residues. Trimming cost V 0 bases and J 7 bases, with 13 bases left between them. The CDR3 region has the DNA TGCAGTGCTAGAGATGTCTACTCGGGTGAGCAGTACTTC. It encodes CSARDVYSGEQYF.

The gene calls are TRBV3-1 and TRBJ1-4; 10 nucleotides line up with TRBD1. Germline loops: CDR1 LGHDT, CDR2 YNNKEL (reference sequence). This CDR3 is built from 15 residues. V dropped 0 bases and J dropped 11; count of bases not matched to a gene: 6. The CDR3 protein is CASSQDSGQGGKLFF. Here the CDR3 DNA reads TGTGCCAGCAGCCAAGATAGCGGACAGGGGGGGAAACTGTTTTTT.

The chain joins TRBV4-1 to TRBJ1-5; no clear D gene. The ends were cut back, 0 bases at V and 4 bases at J, with 7 bases in the middle. CDR1 and CDR2 from the germline V gene are MGHRA and YSYEKL. The CDR3 covers 14 residues. CDR3 DNA: TGCGCCAGCAGCCAAGATGGGGAGAATCAGCCCCAGCATTTT. Protein sequence: CASSQDGENQPQHF.

CDR3 bases: TGTGCCAGCAGTTTAAGTGGTCAGTGGAATTATAGCAATCAGCCCCAGCATTTT. Translation: CASSLSGQWNYSNQPQHF. The J gene is TRBJ1-5, the V gene TRBV12-3 or TRBV12-4; D gene uncertain. V was cut by 2 bases and J by 0 bases, with 17 bases left in between. The CDR3 runs to 18 residues.

The V and J genes are TRBV29-1 and TRBJ1-1; 7 bases match TRBD1. The CDR3 contains 13 residues. After removal of 5 bases from V and 2 bases from J, the junction contained 5 bases not matched to a gene. Per germline, CDR1 SQVTM and CDR2 ANQGSEA. The CDR3, as DNA: TGCAGCGTTCGGGACAGACTCAACACTGAAGCTTTCTTT. Amino acid sequence: CSVRDRLNTEAFF.

Written as DNA, the CDR3 is TGTGCCAGCAGCTTGGTAGGAGAGTACACCGGGGAGCTGTTTTTT. It specifies CASSLVGEYTGELFF. V usage is TRBV5-6 and J usage is TRBJ2-2, with no clear D. V was cut by 0 bases and J by 3 bases, with 9 bases left in between. Germline loops: CDR1 SGHDT, CDR2 YYEEEE. This CDR3 has 15 residues. Variable domain in full (rest from reference TRBV5-6 and TRBJ2-2): DAGVTQSPTHLIKTRGQQVTLRCSPKSGHDTVSWYQQALGQGPQFIFQYYEEEERQRGNFPDRFSGHQFPNYSSELNVNALLLGDSALYLCASSLVGEYTGELFFGEGSRLTVL.

This chain joins TRBV5-1 and TRBJ1-2; 10 bases align to TRBD1. This CDR3 region has 15 residues. With 3 bases clipped from V and 2 bases from J, the junction kept 4 bases outside the gene matches. CDR1 is SGHRS and CDR2 is YFSETQ in the germline V gene. This CDR3 reads CASSSGTGANYGYTF. The CDR3 nucleotides read TGCGCCAGCAGCTCAGGGACAGGGGCGAACTATGGCTACACCTTC.

The chain couples TRBV11-2 to TRBJ2-7; a weak D match, TRBD1 (6 bases). Germline CDR1 reads SGHAT; CDR2 reads FQNNGV. CDR3 length: 14 amino acids. V shed 5 bases and J shed 4 bases, with 15 bases lying between them. CDR3 residues: CASSHTGKFYEQYF. The CDR3 DNA follows: TGTGCCAGCAGCCATACAGGGAAGTTTTACGAGCAGTACTTC.

The chain links TRBV3-1 to TRBJ1-2; possible D gene TRBD1, 6 bases. Germline CDR1 LGHDT, CDR2 YNNKEL (reference sequence). Trimming cost V 1 base and J 1 base, with 7 bases left between them. CDR3 length: 14 residues. CDR3 in amino acids: CASSQGTVNYGYTF. CDR3 DNA: TGTGCCAGCAGCCAAGGGACAGTTAACTATGGCTACACCTTC.

The chain combines TRBV7-6 with TRBJ2-3; 12 bases line up with TRBD2. This CDR3 spans 16 amino acids. The V gene's germline CDR1 is SGHVS and CDR2 FNYEAQ. J gave up 1 base and V 3 bases, and 2 bases lay outside the gene matches. For the CDR3, the DNA is TGTGCCAGCAGCTTCCGACTAGCGGGAGGCACAGATACGCAGTATTTT. It specifies CASSFRLAGGTDTQYF.

The genes are TRBV7-9 and TRBJ1-6; weak D call: TRBD1 (5 bases). V lost 4 bases and J 7 bases, leaving 14 bases between the germline ends. Germline loops: CDR1 SEHNR, CDR2 FQNEAQ (reference sequence). The CDR3 has 15 residues. Here the CDR3 DNA reads TGTGCCAGCAGCTCGCGGGGGGTGAGGAATTCACCCCTCCACTTT. Protein: CASSSRGVRNSPLHF.

The V call is TRBV20-1, the J call TRBJ2-3; D may be TRBD2 (6 bases). There are 15 residues in the CDR3. Germline V lookup: CDR1 DFQATT, CDR2 SNEGSKA (reference sequence). The V gene lost 0 bases and the J gene lost 2 bases, with 12 bases spanning the gap. CDR3 region: CSARDIAENTDTQYF. Written as DNA, the CDR3 is TGCAGTGCTAGAGATATAGCGGAAAACACAGATACGCAGTATTTT.

This clonotype has only one observation. The chain recombines TRBV29-1 with TRBJ2-1, with D possibly being TRBD2 (6 bases). Germline values: CDR1 SQVTM, CDR2 ANQGSEA. Deletions cut 4 bases from V and 10 bases from J, with 17 bases between. The CDR3 is made up of 13 amino acids. CDR3 sequence reads: CSVVRQIRGEQFF. The CDR3 DNA sequence: TGCAGCGTTGTTCGGCAGATCCGGGGGGAGCAGTTCTTC.

The rearrangement uses TRBV6-1 and TRBJ2-1; possible D gene TRBD2, 6 bases. Deletions cut 6 bases from V and 0 bases from J, with 15 bases between. CDR1 is MNHNS and CDR2 is SASEGT in the germline V gene. CDR3 size: 16 residues. DNA for the CDR3: TGTGCCAGCAGACCCCTGTACGGGAGCTCCTACAATGAGCAGTTCTTC. It codes for CASRPLYGSSYNEQFF.